A single T cell receptor beta chain is shown here with its context. Its antigen is unidentified. The entry originates in a study of PD-L1 blockade in urothelial cancer. On the study more broadly: Patients initiated atezolizumab in about 2014 at 1,200 mg intravenously every 3 weeks. The study, taken as a whole, reports: Durable benefit was linked to greater 3-week expansion of tumor-associated blood clones.

The germline V gene has CDR1 SGHTA and CDR2 FQGTGA. After removal of 5 bases from V and 7 bases from J, the junction contained 13 bases not matched to a gene. This CDR3 region has 16 residues. TCRdb's copy holds only in-frame clones and misses some; the assay was immunoSEQ multiplex PCR. In the table there are some 97,000 clones, 91% of which are singletons. The V gene is TRBV7-3, the J gene TRBJ1-2, with TRBD1 matching 10 bases. Sequencing used PBMCs, obtained around atezolizumab (anti-PD-L1) treatment. This TCR was recovered from a woman older than 75 with urothelial cancer. The chain's CDR3 is CASSRSPGTGESGYTF. CDR3 DNA sequence: TGTGCCAGCAGCCGATCCCCCGGGACAGGGGAGAGTGGCTACACCTTC.